The 23 T cell receptor beta chains in this list originate from one sample, sequenced in a study of blood T cell repertoires in COVID-19. Generated by immunoSEQ multiplex PCR, the TCRdb table keeps only in-frame clones and is missing some. The table records approximately 64,000 clones, 70% to 90% of them present only once. What was sequenced was PBMCs or T cells enriched from blood (not recorded which). The source is a woman in her thirties or forties who had recovered from COVID-19.

The chain recombines TRBV10-1 with TRBJ1-1; D gene ambiguous. The CDR3 covers 13 residues. Trimming cost V 4 bases and J 0 bases, with 6 bases left between them. Germline CDR1 WNHNN, CDR2 SYGVQD (reference sequence). The CDR3 DNA reads TGCGCCAGCAGTGGTTTCTTGAACACTGAAGCTTTCTTT. This gives the protein CASSGFLNTEAFF.

The genes are TRBV27 and TRBJ2-2; perhaps TRBD1 as D (6 bases). V dropped 3 bases and J dropped 8 bases, with 19 bases sitting between them. Per germline, CDR1 MNHEY and CDR2 SMNVEV (reference sequence). This CDR3 spans 16 amino acids. CDR3: CASSLPPRQAKGELFF. The DNA for the CDR3 is TGTGCCAGCAGTTTGCCGCCGCGACAGGCGAAGGGGGAGCTGTTTTTT.

In DNA form, the CDR3 reads TGTGCCAGCCGGGGGACAGGGGGCGTGTATGGCTACACCTTC. This gives the protein CASRGTGGVYGYTF. The rearrangement joins TRBV10-3 to TRBJ1-2, with 12 bases lining up with TRBD1. CDR1 and CDR2 (germline): ENHRY, SYGVKD. J lost 5 bases, V lost 10 bases, and 8 bases had no gene match. The CDR3 extends over 14 amino acids.

This clone is a singleton in its sample. The V gene is TRBV12-5, the J gene TRBJ1-1, with D perhaps TRBD1 (6 bases). V gave up 0 bases and J gave up 5 bases, with 25 bases separating them. This CDR3 is 19 amino acids long. CDR1 and CDR2 from the germline V gene are LGHNT and FRNRAP. CDR3 loop: CASGLVVLLGGARGTEAFF. The DNA for the CDR3 is TGTGCTAGTGGTTTGGTAGTCCTCCTCGGGGGGGCTCGTGGTACTGAAGCTTTCTTT. Full variable domain (missing parts from reference TRBV12-5 and TRBJ1-1): DARVTQTPRHKVTEMGQEVTMRCQPILGHNTVFWYRQTMMQGLELLAYFRNRAPLDDSGMPKDRFSAEMPDATLATLKIQPSEPRDSAVYFCASGLVVLLGGARGTEAFFGQGTRLTVV.

The J gene is TRBJ1-1, the V gene TRBV12-5, with D perhaps TRBD1 (5 bases). The germline V and J ends were trimmed by 5 bases and 1 base, with 11 bases remaining between them. The CDR3 contains 14 residues. CDR1 is LGHNT, CDR2 FRNRAP, per germline. The CDR3 DNA reads TGTGCTAGTGGTATGACAGTCGCGAACACTGAAGCTTTCTTT. It codes for CASGMTVANTEAFF.

The V call is TRBV6-1, the J call TRBJ1-2; the D is unclear. V dropped 3 bases and J dropped 4 bases, with 12 bases sitting between them. CDR3 size: 14 residues. Germline values: CDR1 MNHNS, CDR2 SASEGT. The CDR3 region has the DNA TGTGCCAGCAGTGAGAACCGAGGGAGCTATGGCTACACCTTC. This sequence encodes CASSENRGSYGYTF.

V gene TRBV5-6 combines with J gene TRBJ2-7; 8 bases match TRBD2. Germline CDR1 SGHDT, CDR2 YYEEEE. The CDR3 has 14 amino acids. V gave up 2 bases and J gave up 1 base; unmatched junction bases: 2. The CDR3 DNA reads TGTGCCAGCAGCTTCCCTAGCGGGTCCTACGAGCAGTACTTC. It yields the protein CASSFPSGSYEQYF.

In this sample, this clone turned up a few times. This rearrangement joins TRBV5-1 to TRBJ1-6, with a tentative D call TRBD1 (6 bases). Germline CDR1 reads SGHRS; CDR2 reads YFSETQ. There are 13 residues in the CDR3. V lost 4 bases and J lost 11, with 13 bases in between. CDR3 nucleotide sequence: TGCGCCAGCAGCAGGAGCGGACAGCCACCCCTCCACTTT. Its translation is CASSRSGQPPLHF. The full variable domain, rest sourced from reference TRBV5-1 and TRBJ1-6, is KAGVTQTPRYLIKTRGQQVTLSCSPISGHRSVSWYQQTPGQGLQFLFEYFSETQRNKGNFPGRFSGRQFSNSRSEMNVSTLELGDSALYLCASSRSGQPPLHFGNGTRLTVT.

This chain links TRBV7-9 with TRBJ2-2; TRBD1 might be the D (6 bases). Trimming took 5 bases from V and 5 from J, leaving 9 bases between them. CDR1 and CDR2 (germline): SEHNR, FQNEAQ (reference sequence). CDR3 length: 13 amino acids. Here the CDR3 reads CASSDRITGELFF. CDR3 DNA sequence: TGTGCCAGCAGCGACAGGATTACCGGGGAGCTGTTTTTT.

The V call is TRBV28, the J call TRBJ1-2; D is perhaps TRBD1 (5 bases). Germline V gives CDR1 MDHEN, CDR2 SYDVKM. The germline V and J ends were trimmed by 3 bases and 8 bases, with 16 bases remaining between them. CDR3 size: 14 residues. The DNA for the CDR3 is TGTGCCAGCAGTTTGAGCAGGGTGGTGCGAGGCTACACCTTC. Translated, it gives CASSLSRVVRGYTF.

The CDR3 sequence is CASSGTRYTEAFF. The CDR3 DNA reads as TGTGCCAGCAGTGGGACAAGGTACACTGAAGCTTTCTTT. The J gene is TRBJ1-1, the V gene TRBV25-1; D is possibly TRBD1 (5 bases). Between the trimmed V and J ends, which lost 4 bases and 3 bases, there was a span of 9 bases. Looked up from germline, CDR1 is MGHDK and CDR2 is SYGVNS. The CDR3 loop spans 13 amino acids.

The chain links TRBV5-1 to TRBJ2-2; 11 bases are a match to TRBD1. J was trimmed by 4 bases and V by 3 bases; bases with no gene match: 5. The CDR3 spans 16 residues. Germline-derived CDR1 and CDR2 are SGHRS and YFSETQ. The CDR3 DNA is TGCGCCAGCAGCTCGGGACAGGGGGGCAGCACCGGGGAGCTGTTTTTT. It translates to CASSSGQGGSTGELFF. The entire variable domain, with the rest obtained from reference TRBV5-1 and TRBJ2-2, is as follows: KAGVTQTPRYLIKTRGQQVTLSCSPISGHRSVSWYQQTPGQGLQFLFEYFSETQRNKGNFPGRFSGRQFSNSRSEMNVSTLELGDSALYLCASSSGQGGSTGELFFGEGSRLTVL.

This sequence joins TRBV5-8 and TRBJ1-2, with a weak D call TRBD1 (6 bases). The CDR3 has 19 amino acids. CDR1 is SGHTS and CDR2 is YDEGEE in the germline V gene. Between the trimmed V and J ends, which lost 4 bases and 0 bases, there was a span of 25 bases. The CDR3 spells CASSQRDTLSHIANYGYTF. DNA for the CDR3: TGTGCCAGCAGCCAACGGGACACCTTATCACACATCGCTAACTATGGCTACACCTTC.

The chain is built from TRBV3-1 (or the pseudogene TRBV3-2) and TRBJ1-4; D uncertain. V lost 4 bases, J lost 8 bases, and 17 bases lay in between. Germline CDR1 and CDR2: LGHDT and YNNKEL (reference sequence). CDR3 length: 15 residues. CDR3 nucleotides: TGTGCCAGCAGCCCCCCATACACGAGGGAGGAAAAACTGTTTTTT. The encoded protein is CASSPPYTREEKLFF.

The chain employs TRBV19 and TRBJ2-7; D is perhaps TRBD2 (5 bases). V was cut by 4 bases and J by 7 bases, with 20 bases left in between. This CDR3 has 15 residues. Germline-derived CDR1 and CDR2 are LNHDA and SQIVND (reference sequence). CDR3 loop: CASSTTASGLGEQYF. In nucleotides, the CDR3 is TGTGCCAGTAGTACAACTGCTTCGGGGTTGGGGGAGCAGTACTTC.

The chain joins TRBV3-1 (or the pseudogene TRBV3-2) to TRBJ2-5; 8 bases fit TRBD1. After removal of 6 bases from V and 5 bases from J, the junction contained 5 bases not matched to a gene. Germline loops: CDR1 LGHDT, CDR2 YNNKEL (reference sequence). This CDR3 spans 13 amino acids. The CDR3 here is CASSHRGEETQYF. The DNA of the CDR3 is TGTGCCAGCAGTCACAGGGGGGAGGAGACCCAGTACTTC.

The chain has TRBV9 and TRBJ2-5; 7 nucleotides agree with TRBD1. The CDR3 length is 15 residues. The germline gives CDR1 SGDLS, CDR2 YYNGEE. V lost 4 bases to trimming and J lost 6 bases; unmatched junction nucleotides: 12. The CDR3 protein is CASSPRIGGIKTQYF. CDR3 sequence (DNA): TGTGCCAGCAGCCCCCGTATAGGGGGCATAAAGACCCAGTACTTC.

The chain has TRBV5-4 and TRBJ2-5; tentative D call: TRBD1 (6 bases). V lost 0 bases, J lost 4 bases, and 10 bases lay in between. The CDR3 has 14 amino acids. Germline-derived CDR1 and CDR2 are SGHNT and YYREEE (reference sequence). The CDR3 loop reads CASSLAGDGETQYF. The CDR3 DNA follows: TGTGCCAGCAGCTTGGCAGGGGACGGAGAGACCCAGTACTTC.

The rearrangement joins TRBV3-1 (or the pseudogene TRBV3-2) to TRBJ1-1; TRBD1 agrees at 8 bases. V gave up 1 base and J gave up 1 base; unmatched junction bases: 5. The CDR3 totals 16 residues. In germline, CDR1 is LGHDT, CDR2 YNNKEL (reference sequence). In nucleotides, the CDR3 is TGTGCCAGCAGCCAAGCCCTGCAGGGGGCGAACACTGAAGCTTTCTTT. Encoded protein: CASSQALQGANTEAFF.

This clone showed up just once. The rearrangement uses TRBV10-1 and TRBJ2-1; 14 bases are a match to TRBD2. This CDR3 region has 15 residues. From germline, CDR1 is WNHNN and CDR2 SYGVQD (reference sequence). Losses at the gene ends were 6 bases for V and 8 bases for J; bases not matched to a gene: 6. CDR3 coding DNA: TGCGCCAGCAGCCGGACTAGCGGGGGGTTATATGAGCAGTTCTTC. It codes for CASSRTSGGLYEQFF.

This chain connects TRBV3-1 (or the pseudogene TRBV3-2) to TRBJ1-5; a possible D gene is TRBD1 (6 bases). The V gene's germline CDR1 is LGHDT and CDR2 YNNKEL (reference sequence). This CDR3 has 17 residues. V was pared by 1 base and J by 0 bases, with 13 bases between. CDR3 nucleotide sequence: TGTGCCAGCAGCCAAGGAGGGGGAGAGGGTAGCAATCAGCCCCAGCATTTT. As protein: CASSQGGGEGSNQPQHF.

The V and J genes are TRBV19 and TRBJ2-3, with 7 bases fitting TRBD2. Germline trimming cut 3 bases from V and 5 bases from J; bases unmatched to any gene: 11. Germline V gene sequence: CDR1 LNHDA, CDR2 SQIVND (reference sequence). This CDR3 is 16 amino acids long. CDR3 coding DNA: TGTGCCAGTAGTATTGGGTCAGGTGGCGGGAGAGATACGCAGTATTTT. This sequence encodes CASSIGSGGGRDTQYF.

This rearrangement joins TRBV6-6 to TRBJ1-5; 10 bases map to TRBD1. Germline CDR1 and CDR2: MNHNY and SVGAGI (reference sequence). Losses at the gene ends were 6 bases for V and 4 bases for J; bases not matched to a gene: 12. The CDR3 sequence is 17 residues long. The CDR3 spells CASRRRQGAGSNQPQHF. For the CDR3, the DNA is TGTGCCAGCAGGCGACGACAGGGGGCAGGGTCAAATCAGCCCCAGCATTTT.